The table lists the clone carrying this T cell receptor (beta chain) with a few counts. Antigen unknown. Trimming pared 7 bases from V and 7 bases from J, leaving 11 bases between. This CDR3 has 12 residues. CDR1 and CDR2 from the germline V gene are MNHEY and SVGEGT. This record comes from a study of T cell repertoires in cytomegalovirus infection. Looking at the study overall: It can be stated that public TCR beta signatures indicated CMV infection as well as a matching HLA type. Findings of the study overall: There were HLA-C-restricted CMV-specific TCR beta clonotypes dominating the ex vivo response.

TCRdb re-analysed the reads in MiXCR, keeping a single row per CDR3 protein. The sample has 700,000 to 950,000 distinct CDR3 sequences, around a third seen once. This TCR was sampled from a human donor in good health (CMV status not recorded). Some clones in this sample may be carry-over from other donors' samples. V usage is TRBV6-2 or TRBV6-3 and J usage is TRBJ2-1; D possibly corresponds to TRBD2 (5 bases). Sequences were derived from cultured CD8+ T cells from PBMCs, sampled from culture after CMV antigen stimulation. CDR3 in amino acids: CASTFGVNEQFF. CDR3 DNA: TGTGCCAGCACTTTCGGGGTTAATGAGCAGTTCTTC.